The rows below give T cell receptor beta chains drawn from one sample of a study of control samples from healthy donors and cancer patients. Clones were sequenced by immunoSEQ multiplex PCR, and TCRdb holds only the in-frame ones, with some missing. The sample lists 35,000 to 50,000 clones, roughly 94% occurring once. Sample: blood. These receptors were obtained from a man in his fifties or sixties in good health. Both conserved end residues are part of each CDR3. D genes are given only for firm matches. Clone size is stated in some rows and not others, as once, few, many or a class when expanded.

clone size: .
J gene: TRBJ1-1
V gene: TRBV25-1
D gene: TRBD1
CDR3 protein: CASSADRAPLNTEAFF
CDR3 DNA: TGTGCCAGCAGTGCCGACAGGGCTCCACTGAACACTGAAGCTTTCTTT

clone size: .
J gene: TRBJ1-1
V gene: TRBV19
D gene: .
CDR3 protein: CASSIRENTEAFF
CDR3 DNA: TGTGCCAGTAGTATTAGGGAAAACACTGAAGCTTTCTTT

clone size: .
J gene: TRBJ2-7
V gene: TRBV15
D gene: .
CDR3 protein: CATSSQGLVTEQYF
CDR3 DNA: TGTGCCACCAGCAGTCAGGGTTTGGTAACCGAGCAGTACTTC

clone size: .
J gene: TRBJ1-2
V gene: TRBV12-3/TRBV12-4
D gene: .
CDR3 protein: CASRLQGYGYTF
CDR3 DNA: TGTGCCAGCAGGTTACAGGGATATGGCTACACCTTC

clone size: .
J gene: TRBJ1-4
V gene: TRBV28
D gene: TRBD1
CDR3 protein: CASSYIQGAGREKLFF
CDR3 DNA: TGTGCCAGCAGTTATATTCAGGGGGCAGGACGAGAAAAACTGTTTTTT

clone size: .
J gene: TRBJ2-5
V gene: TRBV27
D gene: .
CDR3 protein: CASRTENQETQYF
CDR3 DNA: TGTGCCAGCAGGACAGAAAACCAAGAGACCCAGTACTTC

clone size: .
J gene: TRBJ1-2
V gene: TRBV25-1
D gene: .
CDR3 protein: CASSETGQANYGYTF
CDR3 DNA: TGTGCCAGCAGTGAGACGGGTCAAGCTAACTATGGCTACACCTTC

clone size: .
J gene: TRBJ2-7
V gene: TRBV28
D gene: .
CDR3 protein: CASSFRGPTYEQYF
CDR3 DNA: TGTGCCAGCAGTTTTCGAGGACCAACCTACGAGCAGTACTTC

clone size: once
J gene: TRBJ1-5
V gene: TRBV10-3
D gene: TRBD1
CDR3 protein: CAISEYGTGAQPQHF
CDR3 DNA: TGTGCCATCAGTGAGTATGGAACAGGGGCGCAGCCCCAGCATTTT

clone size: .
J gene: TRBJ2-1
V gene: TRBV11-3
D gene: TRBD2
CDR3 protein: CASSPGLADYNEQFF
CDR3 DNA: TGTGCCAGCAGCCCGGGACTAGCGGATTACAATGAGCAGTTCTTC

clone size: .
J gene: TRBJ1-2
V gene: TRBV6-1
D gene: .
CDR3 protein: CASSEAGWYGYTF
CDR3 DNA: TGTGCCAGCAGTGAAGCGGGGTGGTATGGCTACACCTTC

clone size: .
J gene: TRBJ2-5
V gene: TRBV24-1
D gene: TRBD1
CDR3 protein: CATSDVNRGGTETQYF
CDR3 DNA: TGTGCCACCAGTGACGTAAACAGGGGTGGGACCGAGACCCAGTACTTC

clone size: .
J gene: TRBJ1-2
V gene: TRBV11-2
D gene: .
CDR3 protein: CASSRGPGTNYGYTF
CDR3 DNA: TGTGCCAGCAGCCGCGGTCCGGGGACTAACTATGGCTACACCTTC

clone size: .
J gene: TRBJ1-5
V gene: TRBV6-1
D gene: .
CDR3 protein: CASSDHLGGYSNQPQHF
CDR3 DNA: TGTGCCAGCAGTGATCATTTAGGGGGTTATAGCAATCAGCCCCAGCATTTT

clone size: once
J gene: TRBJ2-1
V gene: TRBV7-2
D gene: .
CDR3 protein: CASSFGPGDEQFF
CDR3 DNA: TGTGCCAGCAGCTTCGGGCCCGGCGATGAGCAGTTCTTC

clone size: .
J gene: TRBJ2-1
V gene: TRBV4-1
D gene: TRBD1
CDR3 protein: CASSQDLGQGAREQFF
CDR3 DNA: TGCGCCAGCAGCCAAGATCTAGGACAGGGGGCAAGAGAGCAGTTCTTC

clone size: .
J gene: TRBJ2-1
V gene: TRBV5-6
D gene: TRBD2
CDR3 protein: CASSPPAPRGGSEQFF
CDR3 DNA: TGTGCCAGCAGCCCCCCAGCCCCCCGGGGGGGAAGTGAGCAGTTCTTC

clone size: .
J gene: TRBJ2-1
V gene: TRBV7-3
D gene: .
CDR3 protein: CASSNTRGNEQFF
CDR3 DNA: TGTGCCAGCAGCAATACGAGGGGCAATGAGCAGTTCTTC

clone size: .
J gene: TRBJ1-6
V gene: TRBV7-9
D gene: .
CDR3 protein: CASSPLGGVAYNSPLHF
CDR3 DNA: TGTGCCAGCAGCCCCCTCGGCGGGGTGGCCTATAATTCACCCCTCCACTTT

clone size: .
J gene: TRBJ1-5
V gene: TRBV10-3
D gene: .
CDR3 protein: CATNPSLAGVNQPQHF
CDR3 DNA: TGTGCCACCAACCCTTCGCTCGCCGGGGTCAATCAGCCCCAGCATTTT

clone size: .
J gene: TRBJ1-4
V gene: TRBV16
D gene: .
CDR3 protein: CASSQSWTTNEKLFF
CDR3 DNA: TGTGCCAGCAGCCAATCATGGACAACTAATGAAAAACTGTTTTTT

clone size: .
J gene: TRBJ2-5
V gene: TRBV7-9
D gene: TRBD2
CDR3 protein: CASSLGTSGRVLQETQYF
CDR3 DNA: TGTGCCAGCAGCTTAGGGACTAGCGGGAGGGTACTCCAAGAGACCCAGTACTTC

clone size: once
J gene: TRBJ1-6
V gene: TRBV18
D gene: .
CDR3 protein: CASSPIGRVALRFDSPLHF
CDR3 DNA: TGTGCCAGCTCACCCATTGGGAGGGTTGCGCTTAGGTTTGATTCACCCCTCCACTTT

clone size: .
J gene: TRBJ2-5
V gene: TRBV5-1
D gene: TRBD1
CDR3 protein: CASSLTGTGSQETQYF
CDR3 DNA: TGCGCCAGCAGCTTAACCGGGACAGGCAGCCAAGAGACCCAGTACTTC

clone size: .
J gene: TRBJ2-3
V gene: TRBV7-6
D gene: .
CDR3 protein: CASSSTRTVTYTDTQYF
CDR3 DNA: TGTGCCAGCAGCTCCACAAGGACGGTCACTTACACAGATACGCAGTATTTT

clone size: .
J gene: TRBJ2-2
V gene: TRBV6-6
D gene: TRBD1
CDR3 protein: CASRPPGQGFTGELFF
CDR3 DNA: TGTGCCAGCAGGCCTCCGGGACAGGGGTTCACCGGGGAGCTGTTTTTT

clone size: .
J gene: TRBJ2-2
V gene: TRBV15
D gene: .
CDR3 protein: CATSRGGRASNTGELFF
CDR3 DNA: TGTGCCACCAGCAGAGGCGGCAGAGCCTCGAACACCGGGGAGCTGTTTTTT

clone size: .
J gene: TRBJ2-1
V gene: TRBV6-5
D gene: .
CDR3 protein: CASSLSRGGEQFF
CDR3 DNA: TGTGCCAGCAGCCTCAGCAGGGGAGGTGAGCAGTTCTTC

clone size: .
J gene: TRBJ1-2
V gene: TRBV30
D gene: TRBD1
CDR3 protein: CAWSVDRGLSGYTF
CDR3 DNA: TGTGCCTGGAGTGTGGACAGGGGGTTAAGTGGCTACACCTTC

clone size: once
J gene: TRBJ2-7
V gene: TRBV10-3
D gene: .
CDR3 protein: CAISEPATRVEQYF
CDR3 DNA: TGTGCCATCAGTGAGCCGGCCACTCGGGTCGAGCAGTACTTC

clone size: .
J gene: TRBJ2-1
V gene: TRBV24-1
D gene: .
CDR3 protein: CATSDLHGGIYNEQFF
CDR3 DNA: TGTGCCACCAGTGATTTGCATGGCGGAATCTACAATGAGCAGTTCTTC

clone size: .
J gene: TRBJ1-3
V gene: TRBV21-1
D gene: .
CDR3 protein: CASSKGTCRNTIYF
CDR3 DNA: TGTGCCAGCAGCAAAGGAACATGTAGAAACACCATATATTTT

clone size: once
J gene: TRBJ1-3
V gene: TRBV5-6
D gene: .
CDR3 protein: CASSLEVGTSGNTIYF
CDR3 DNA: TGTGCCAGCAGCTTGGAAGTGGGGACCTCTGGAAACACCATATATTTT

clone size: .
J gene: TRBJ2-1
V gene: TRBV28
D gene: TRBD2
CDR3 protein: CASSPGTSVNEQFF
CDR3 DNA: TGTGCCAGCAGTCCCGGGACTAGCGTTAATGAGCAGTTCTTC

clone size: .
J gene: TRBJ1-1
V gene: TRBV21-1
D gene: .
CDR3 protein: CASTYGGRLTKTEAFF
CDR3 DNA: TGTGCCAGCACTTACGGGGGCAGGTTGACTAAAACTGAAGCTTTCTTT

clone size: .
J gene: TRBJ2-3
V gene: TRBV7-3
D gene: .
CDR3 protein: CASSSNRGGLDTQYF
CDR3 DNA: TGTGCCAGCAGCTCCAACAGGGGAGGGTTGGATACGCAGTATTTT

clone size: .
J gene: TRBJ2-7
V gene: TRBV27
D gene: .
CDR3 protein: CANRANSYEQYF
CDR3 DNA: TGTGCCAACAGAGCGAACAGTTACGAGCAGTACTTC

clone size: .
J gene: TRBJ2-5
V gene: TRBV7-6
D gene: .
CDR3 protein: CASSLAAAPWETQYF
CDR3 DNA: TGTGCCAGCAGCTTAGCCGCAGCGCCATGGGAGACCCAGTACTTC

clone size: .
J gene: TRBJ2-7
V gene: TRBV9
D gene: TRBD2
CDR3 protein: CASSVLPSLAGPYEQYF
CDR3 DNA: TGTGCCAGCAGCGTATTACCTTCGCTAGCGGGCCCCTACGAGCAGTACTTC

clone size: .
J gene: TRBJ2-1
V gene: TRBV3-1/TRBV3-2
D gene: TRBD2
CDR3 protein: CASRFSGRFDNEQFF
CDR3 DNA: TGTGCCAGCAGATTTAGCGGGAGATTCGACAATGAGCAGTTCTTC

clone size: .
J gene: TRBJ2-2
V gene: TRBV11-3
D gene: .
CDR3 protein: CASSLVSTGELFF
CDR3 DNA: TGTGCCAGCAGTCTGGTTTCCACCGGGGAGCTGTTTTTT

clone size: .
J gene: TRBJ1-5
V gene: TRBV19
D gene: .
CDR3 protein: CASSNYDTSNQPQHF
CDR3 DNA: TGTGCCAGTAGTAACTATGACACGTCCAATCAGCCCCAGCATTTT

clone size: once
J gene: TRBJ1-4
V gene: TRBV2
D gene: .
CDR3 protein: CASSAARVNEKLFF
CDR3 DNA: TGTGCCAGCAGTGCGGCGAGGGTGAATGAAAAACTGTTTTTT

clone size: few
J gene: TRBJ1-4
V gene: TRBV5-6
D gene: .
CDR3 protein: CASSLGGGKLFF
CDR3 DNA: TGTGCCAGCAGCTTGGGGGGCGGAAAACTGTTTTTT

clone size: .
J gene: TRBJ2-1
V gene: TRBV7-3
D gene: .
CDR3 protein: CASSPNYNEQFF
CDR3 DNA: TGTGCCAGCAGCCCAAACTACAATGAGCAGTTCTTC

clone size: .
J gene: TRBJ2-1
V gene: TRBV7-9
D gene: TRBD1
CDR3 protein: CASSPTQGWLGEQFF
CDR3 DNA: TGTGCCAGCAGCCCCACACAGGGGTGGTTAGGTGAGCAGTTCTTC

clone size: once
J gene: TRBJ1-1
V gene: TRBV6-1
D gene: .
CDR3 protein: CASSEAGGYTEAFF
CDR3 DNA: TGTGCCAGCAGTGAAGCTGGGGGGTACACTGAAGCTTTCTTT

clone size: .
J gene: TRBJ2-5
V gene: TRBV19
D gene: TRBD2
CDR3 protein: CASSISGGPETQYF
CDR3 DNA: TGTGCCAGTAGTATTTCGGGAGGGCCGGAGACCCAGTACTTC

clone size: few
J gene: TRBJ2-7
V gene: TRBV11-3
D gene: TRBD2
CDR3 protein: CASSLDRGGEQYF
CDR3 DNA: TGTGCCAGCAGCTTAGATCGGGGGGGAGAGCAGTACTTC

clone size: .
J gene: TRBJ2-5
V gene: TRBV5-5
D gene: .
CDR3 protein: CASSFSRTQQETQYF
CDR3 DNA: TGTGCCAGCAGCTTTTCTCGGACACAACAAGAGACCCAGTACTTC

clone size: .
J gene: TRBJ2-7
V gene: TRBV9
D gene: TRBD2
CDR3 protein: CASSAGLAGVPEQYF
CDR3 DNA: TGTGCCAGCAGCGCGGGACTAGCGGGAGTTCCCGAGCAGTACTTC